Included here is one T cell receptor beta chain sequence, with context. This clonotype was seen only a few times. What this receptor recognizes is not known. One base away there is no much larger clone; base qualities are not given. The data belong to a study of T cells after yellow fever vaccination (dated by TCRdb to about 2019). About the study as a whole: The SMART-Seq v4 Ultra Low Input RNA kit was used to prepare libraries from fractions with low cell numbers. Bulk TCR alpha and beta repertoires were sequenced longitudinally to track T-cell clones before and after primary and booster YFV17D yellow fever vaccination. The cohort comprised two healthy male donors, one aged 18 to 30 and one aged 30 to 40 years. Blood samples were taken at several timepoints before and after primary and secondary immunization, and bulk PBMC replicates and cell subsets were isolated. The research as a whole found: Compared with the primary T-cell response, the secondary T-cell response was weaker but faster, peaking on day 5 rather than day 15. A small fraction of clonotypes showed up in both the CD4 and CD8 compartments, probably as a result of convergent recombination. Most clones expanded after primary vaccination (roughly 96% of CD4 and roughly 91% of CD8) were re-detected after the booster, suggesting that broad memory maintenance occurred. FACS-sorted repertoires could contain abundant contaminating clonotypes from the bulk population, so computational filtering was required. Only two donors were included in the study, so the extent to which the findings can be generalized is limited.

The treatment or condition label, as the study defines it: live attenuated yellow fever vaccine strain. A standard Ficoll-Paque protocol was used to isolate PBMCs from peripheral blood. Dynabeads CD4 and CD8 positive selection kits were used to isolate the CD4 and CD8 T-cell fractions. TriZol was used to extract RNA from bulk PBMCs, CD4 and CD8 fractions, and dextramer-positive and dextramer-negative fractions. This sample was sequenced with an Illumina NovaSeq 6000. TCR cDNA was made using 5'RACE template switching, a step that added a universal primer site and unique molecular identifiers. Priming of cDNA synthesis was performed from both the TCR alpha and TCR beta constant segments. Library amplification used two PCR steps, and the second PCR step added sample barcodes and sequencing adapters. Sequencing of libraries was done on Illumina HiSeq 2500 (2x100 bp) or NovaSeq (2x150 bp). The paper's processing steps were these. MIGEC handled demultiplexing of reads and collapsing into UMI consensus sequences, while MiXCR performed V(D)J alignment. Clonotypes responding to the vaccine were identified with edgeR on replicate PBMC samples, with the criteria of FDR below 0.01 and a log2 fold change above 5 up to day 15. Each bulk clonotype received a CD4 or CD8 identity based on whether the sequenced CD4 or CD8 repertoire contained that clonotype at higher abundance. TCRdb's own reprocessing of the public reads used fastp at Q25 and MiXCR and kept productive beta chains. Each CDR3 protein appears once, grouped with its most common genes and DNA. TCRdb's processing, not the study's, gives the V and J calls here. In all, the sample holds a few hundred thousand distinct CDR3 sequences, and approximately 10% of those were seen once. 3% to 4% of the sample lies in the top ten.

Including the terminal cysteine and phenylalanine, the CDR3 comprises 13 residues. The entry retains the CDR3 DNA only, 39 bases that are in frame from base 1. CDR1 is given as SGHRS and CDR2 as YFSETQ, both from the germline V gene. V gives up 2 bases and J gives up 1 base, and the segment between their germline ends measures 6 bases. The V and J genes are TRBV5-1 and TRBJ1-1; the D gene is perhaps TRBD1, from 5 matching bases. The sequencing here drew on CD4+ T cells sorted from PBMCs, taken 5 days after the yellow fever booster vaccination. The receptor comes from a man in his late teens or twenties who received the YFV17D yellow fever vaccine. The DNA sequence is given as TGCGCCAGCAGCTTCGGGGCGAACACTGAAGCTTTCTTT. Protein translation: CASSFGANTEAFF.